Following are 16 T cell receptor beta chains from one sample sequenced in a study of early T cells in non-severe SARS-CoV-2 infection (dated by TCRdb to about 2021). The method behind the library was 5' RACE. Data came from a NextSeq 500. Through fastp at Q25 and MiXCR, TCRdb rebuilt clones from the public reads, retaining in-frame beta chains. Each record represents a unique CDR3 protein, reported with the most common genes and DNA among its rows. The sample records about 32,000 distinct CDR3 sequences, around 4.1% of which are singletons. Of the sample, approximately 5.8% falls within the top ten clones. Sequenced: whole blood. These receptors all come from an adult who was a healthcare worker with PCR-confirmed SARS-CoV-2 infection or an uninfected control (not recorded which).

This clonotype was detected many times. The rearrangement links TRBV6-2 or TRBV6-3 to TRBJ2-7, with TRBD2 as a possible D gene (7 bases). The CDR3 sequence is 15 residues long. Germline V CDR1 and CDR2: MNHEY, SVGEGT. Trimming took 2 bases from V and 2 from J, leaving 13 bases between them. CDR3 protein: CASSYGGGQAYEQYF. DNA for the CDR3: TGTGCCAGCAGTTACGGCGGGGGCCAAGCCTACGAGCAGTACTTC.

In its sample, this clonotype was seen many times. Here the CDR3 reads CASSQEGLVETQYF. CDR3 sequence (DNA): TGTGCCAGCAGCCAAGAAGGGCTTGTGGAGACCCAGTACTTC. J is TRBJ2-5 and V is TRBV14; D not resolved. Germline V gene lookup returns CDR1 SGHDN and CDR2 FVKESK. This CDR3 has 14 residues. V lost 0 bases and J lost 5, with 10 bases in between.

This clonotype was seen repeatedly, ten times or more. The chain is built from TRBV7-9 and TRBJ1-2, with 12 bases aligning to TRBD1. The V and J ends lost 2 bases and 4 bases, in that order; junction bases with no gene match: 5. The germline gives CDR1 SEHNR, CDR2 FQNEAQ (reference sequence). CDR3 length: 16 amino acids. CDR3 coding DNA: TGTGCCAGCAGCTTAAGGGACAGGGGGCCTGGCTATGGCTACACCTTC. Amino acids: CASSLRDRGPGYGYTF.

About this clonotype itself: It may be a read error: a sequence one base away is much more abundant. The rearrangement links TRBV7-3 to TRBJ2-3, with D possibly TRBD2 on 5 matching bases. The ends were cut back, 3 bases at V and 2 bases at J, with 12 bases in the middle. CDR1 and CDR2 from the germline V gene are SGHTA and FQGTGA. The CDR3 extends over 15 amino acids. Here the CDR3 DNA reads TGTGCCAGCAGCTTTACGAGGGATAACACAGATACGCAGTATTTT. Translated: CASSFTRDNTDTQYF.

This clonotype came up many times. V gene TRBV4-3 combines with J gene TRBJ1-5; D remains unclear. Germline loops: CDR1 LGHNA, CDR2 YSLEER. The V end was cut by 0 bases, the J end by 4 bases, with 10 bases between. CDR3 length: 15 amino acids. The chain's CDR3 is CASSQDIRANQPQHF. In DNA, the CDR3 is TGCGCCAGCAGCCAAGATATCCGGGCTAATCAGCCCCAGCATTTT.

V is TRBV12-3 or TRBV12-4 and J is TRBJ2-3; 7 bases line up with TRBD2. With 6 bases clipped from V and 3 bases from J, the junction kept 9 bases outside the gene matches. The CDR3 covers 15 residues. For the CDR3, the DNA is TGTGCCAGCAGCCTGGGAGGGTGGGGGACAGATACGCAGTATTTT. Protein: CASSLGGWGTDTQYF.

This clonotype was seen more than once but under ten times. Relative to the germline gene, one junction end is altered; a read error may explain this. This chain connects TRBV2 to TRBJ2-7; D remains ambiguous. CDR1 and CDR2 from the germline V gene are SNHLY and FYNNEI. The CDR3 spans 8 residues. The CDR3 loop reads CARRPSDF. CDR3 in DNA: TGTGCCCGCAGGCCTTCGGACTTC.

In this sample, this clonotype turned up many times. The gene calls are TRBV13 and TRBJ2-7; no clear D. V lost 5 bases to trimming and J lost 3 bases, with 8 bases between them. The CDR3 runs to 12 residues. Per the germline V gene, CDR1 is PRHDT and CDR2 is FYEKMQ (reference sequence). CDR3 residues: CASSRLDYEQYF. Written as DNA, the CDR3 is TGTGCCAGCAGCCGCCTCGACTACGAGCAGTACTTC.

This clonotype has ten or more counts. The V gene is TRBV12-3 or TRBV12-4, the J gene TRBJ1-4; D might be TRBD1 (5 bases). The CDR3 is 14 residues long. Between the trimmed V and J ends, which lost 3 bases and 1 base, there was a span of 6 bases. The CDR3, as DNA: TGTGCCAGCAGTTTTGACAGAACTAATGAAAAACTGTTTTTT. It translates to CASSFDRTNEKLFF.

This clonotype was detected ten times or more. The chain couples TRBV7-2 to TRBJ2-3; no definite D call. Trimming shortened V by 5 bases and J by 6 bases, and 6 bases separated the two germline ends. Germline lookup yields CDR1 SGHTA and CDR2 FQGNSA. The CDR3 has 11 residues. The CDR3 DNA reads as TGTGCCAGCAGCCCTCAGGATACGCAGTATTTT. Amino acids: CASSPQDTQYF.

This clonotype is categorized as medium-sized. The chain carries TRBV20-1 and TRBJ2-7, with D unresolved. V was clipped by 6 bases and J by 5 bases, with 8 bases between them. Germline V gene lookup returns CDR1 DFQATT and CDR2 SNEGSKA (reference sequence). CDR3 length: 10 residues. The CDR3 bases are TGCAGTGCGAGTGATCACGAGCAGTACTTC. Its translation is CSASDHEQYF.

This clonotype was detected many times. The rearrangement links TRBV6-2 or TRBV6-3 to TRBJ2-2; 8 nucleotides align to TRBD2. This CDR3 is built from 16 residues. J lost 7 bases, V lost 4 bases, and 11 bases had no gene match. The germline gives CDR1 MNHEY, CDR2 SVGEGT. CDR3 in amino acids: CASSSPAGALVGELFF. CDR3 DNA: TGTGCCAGCAGTTCCCCAGCGGGGGCCCTCGTCGGGGAGCTGTTTTTT.

This clonotype was detected many times. The chain is built from TRBV19 and TRBJ1-2; 7 nucleotides align to TRBD1. This CDR3 has 17 amino acids. V was clipped by 5 bases and J by 4 bases; unmatched bases: 16. Germline values: CDR1 LNHDA, CDR2 SQIVND (reference sequence). The CDR3 here is CASSPSGTASSSYGYTF. The CDR3 bases are TGTGCCAGTAGTCCATCCGGGACAGCCTCTAGTAGCTATGGCTACACCTTC.

CDR3: CSAANPYGGGQVPDTQYF. The CDR3 DNA follows: TGCAGTGCTGCGAACCCCTATGGAGGCGGCCAGGTCCCAGATACGCAGTATTTT. The genes are TRBV20-1 and TRBJ2-3; perhaps TRBD2 as D (5 bases). Germline assignment: CDR1 DFQATT and CDR2 SNEGSKA (reference sequence). The CDR3 totals 18 residues. V shed 5 bases and J shed 4 bases, with 28 bases lying between them.

There are many counts of this clonotype. The rearrangement joins TRBV2 to TRBJ2-2; 9 bases align to TRBD1. Germline CDR1 is SNHLY and CDR2 is FYNNEI. The CDR3 runs to 15 residues. V lost 5 bases to trimming and J lost 5 bases; unmatched junction nucleotides: 6. CDR3 nucleotide sequence: TGTGCCAGCAGTTTGCGGACAGGGGCGACCGGGGAGCTGTTTTTT. Protein: CASSLRTGATGELFF.

This clonotype was seen a few times. The rearrangement uses TRBV20-1 and TRBJ2-1, with TRBD2 identical over 13 bases. The CDR3 is made up of 19 amino acids. CDR1 and CDR2 (germline): DFQATT, SNEGSKA (reference sequence). With V trimmed by 1 base and J by 7 bases, 16 bases remained unmatched. The CDR3 coding sequence is TGCAGTGCTAGAGTTCGGACTAGCGGGAGCATAAGGGGGATGAATGAGCAGTTCTTC. Translated, it gives CSARVRTSGSIRGMNEQFF.